The 20 T cell receptor beta chains below all came from one sample that was sequenced in a study of T cell changes during pregnancy in multiple sclerosis. Method: immunoSEQ multiplex PCR; TCRdb's copy keeps in-frame clones and lacks some. In the table there are 33,000 or so clones, 90% of which are singletons. The sequencing here drew on peripheral blood, taken in the third trimester of pregnancy. These TCRs come from a female donor in good health, enrolled as a control in a pregnancy study.

CDR3 residues: CAITLTGEDSPLHF. CDR3 in DNA: TGTGCCATCACCTTGACAGGGGAGGATTCACCCCTCCACTTT. J is TRBJ1-6 and V is TRBV10-3, with 8 bases matching TRBD1. The CDR3 length is 14 residues. Germline V gene lookup returns CDR1 ENHRY and CDR2 SYGVKD. V shed 7 bases, J shed 8 bases, and the junction held 7 bases outside the gene matches.

In this sample, this clone turned up once. The V and J genes are TRBV7-9 and TRBJ2-7, with D perhaps matching TRBD1 (5 bases). V gave up 4 bases and J gave up 5 bases, with 12 bases separating them. Germline loops: CDR1 SEHNR, CDR2 FQNEAQ (reference sequence). This CDR3 is 13 amino acids long. For the CDR3, the DNA is TGTGCCAGCAGCTCGGCAGGGTATCACGAGCAGTACTTC. This sequence encodes CASSSAGYHEQYF.

The chain combines TRBV19 with TRBJ1-1; 9 nucleotides match TRBD1. With 7 bases clipped from V and 7 bases from J, the junction kept 16 bases outside the gene matches. This CDR3 is 16 amino acids long. CDR1 LNHDA and CDR2 SQIVND come from the germline V gene (reference sequence). This chain's CDR3 is CASNYIGQGFEGEAFF. DNA for the CDR3: TGTGCCAGTAACTACATCGGACAGGGGTTCGAGGGTGAAGCTTTCTTT.

The rearrangement uses TRBV19 and TRBJ1-1, with 8 bases that match TRBD1. The CDR3 is 13 residues long. J gave up 11 bases and V 0 bases, and 5 bases lay outside the gene matches. The germline V gene has CDR1 LNHDA and CDR2 SQIVND (reference sequence). As DNA, the CDR3 is TGTGCCAGTAGTATAGATGGACAGGGCGCCGCTTTCTTT. It is translated as CASSIDGQGAAFF.

The chain carries TRBV11-2 and TRBJ2-1, with TRBD2 matching over 7 bases. This CDR3 comprises 15 residues. Trimming took 0 bases from V and 3 from J; bases not matched to a gene: 2. Looked up from germline, CDR1 is SGHAT and CDR2 is FQNNGV. This chain's CDR3 is CASSLEGGFYNEQFF. CDR3 DNA sequence: TGTGCCAGCAGCTTAGAGGGGGGGTTCTACAATGAGCAGTTCTTC.

The CDR3 DNA sequence: TGTGCCAGCAGTTTTATCGGGGTAGGGCGAAATTCACCCCTCCACTTT. Translation: CASSFIGVGRNSPLHF. This rearrangement joins TRBV6-5 to TRBJ1-6; D ambiguous. The CDR3 runs 16 residues. Trimming left V 4 bases short and J 7 bases short, with 17 bases between. Germline V gives CDR1 MNHEY, CDR2 SVGAGI.

This rearrangement joins TRBV4-3 to TRBJ1-1; no firm D call. Trimming took off 0 bases at V and 4 bases at J, with 9 bases between the two ends. Germline V gene lookup returns CDR1 LGHNA and CDR2 YSLEER. The CDR3 is 14 amino acids. CDR3 protein: CASSQEGPITEAFF. CDR3 DNA sequence: TGCGCCAGCAGCCAAGAGGGCCCAATCACTGAAGCTTTCTTT.

This chain joins TRBV14 and TRBJ2-7; 11 nucleotides agree with TRBD1. Germline CDR1 reads SGHDN; CDR2 reads FVKESK. V lost 4 bases, J lost 3 bases, and 5 bases stayed unmatched. This CDR3 has 15 amino acids. Written as DNA, the CDR3 is TGTGCCAGCAGCCCCTGGACAGGGGGCCACTACGAGCAGTACTTC. Its translation is CASSPWTGGHYEQYF.

The V gene is TRBV4-3, the J gene TRBJ1-5; D might be TRBD1 (5 bases). Between the trimmed V and J ends, which lost 0 bases and 4 bases, there was a span of 10 bases. Germline V gene lookup returns CDR1 LGHNA and CDR2 YSLEER. CDR3 length: 15 amino acids. The CDR3 DNA reads TGCGCCAGCAGCCAAGACAGGGTCCCAAATCAGCCCCAGCATTTT. It specifies CASSQDRVPNQPQHF.

The chain has TRBV28 and TRBJ1-5, with TRBD1 as a possible D gene (5 bases). The CDR3 sequence is 16 residues long. The germline V gene has CDR1 MDHEN and CDR2 SYDVKM. V shed 1 base and J shed 0 bases, with 10 bases lying between them. CDR3 DNA: TGTGCCAGCAGTTTATACGGGGGTCCTAGCAATCAGCCCCAGCATTTT. Its protein is CASSLYGGPSNQPQHF.

The genes are TRBV5-1 and TRBJ1-2; 7 bases agree with TRBD1. The CDR3 loop spans 14 amino acids. Germline V lookup: CDR1 SGHRS, CDR2 YFSETQ. The V gene end was trimmed by 0 bases and the J gene end by 6 bases; junction bases not matched to a gene: 5. CDR3 sequence reads: CASSLGGGENGYTF. DNA of the CDR3: TGCGCCAGCAGCTTGGGAGGGGGCGAGAATGGCTACACCTTC.

This clone was detected only once. The V and J genes are TRBV28 and TRBJ2-4; a possible D gene is TRBD1 (5 bases). The CDR3 covers 12 residues. The V gene lost 5 bases and the J gene lost 4 bases, with 6 bases spanning the gap. The germline gives CDR1 MDHEN, CDR2 SYDVKM. The chain's CDR3 is CASSTGKNIQYF. Here the CDR3 DNA reads TGTGCCAGCAGTACAGGAAAAAACATTCAGTACTTC.

The CDR3 reads CASSLVTGVEQYF. For the CDR3, the DNA is TGCGCCAGCAGCTTGGTTACAGGGGTCGAGCAGTACTTC. The V gene is TRBV5-1, the J gene TRBJ2-7; 7 bases line up with TRBD1. The CDR3 totals 13 residues. Germline trimming cut 0 bases from V and 6 bases from J; bases unmatched to any gene: 3. The V gene's germline CDR1 is SGHRS and CDR2 YFSETQ. The variable domain in full, completed from reference TRBV5-1 and TRBJ2-7, reads KAGVTQTPRYLIKTRGQQVTLSCSPISGHRSVSWYQQTPGQGLQFLFEYFSETQRNKGNFPGRFSGRQFSNSRSEMNVSTLELGDSALYLCASSLVTGVEQYFGPGTRLTVT.

This clone has just one count. The chain is built from TRBV9 and TRBJ2-1, with 9 bases identical to TRBD2. This CDR3 contains 16 residues. J gave up 3 bases and V 4 bases, and 8 bases lay outside the gene matches. CDR1 SGDLS and CDR2 YYNGEE come from the germline V gene. CDR3 nucleotide sequence: TGTGCCAGCAGCCTAGGCGGGGGGGCTTTCTACAATGAGCAGTTCTTC. As protein: CASSLGGGAFYNEQFF.

The chain couples TRBV6-5 to TRBJ1-4, with 7 nucleotides matching TRBD1. Germline-derived CDR1 and CDR2 are MNHEY and SVGAGI. CDR3 length equals 15 residues. Unmatched junction bases numbered 9, after V lost 5 bases and J lost 6 bases. DNA of the CDR3: TGTGCCAGCAGTAGCCGGGACAGCGGCTATGAAAAACTGTTTTTT. Protein product: CASSSRDSGYEKLFF.

The V call is TRBV28, the J call TRBJ1-2; 7 nucleotides align to TRBD1. Germline V gene data show CDR1 as MDHEN and CDR2 as SYDVKM. Trimming removed 8 bases from V and 0 bases from J; junction bases left unmatched: 12. The CDR3 length is 16 residues. CDR3 DNA: TGTGCCAGCGCCCCGGGACAGTCAAAGGCTAACTATGGCTACACCTTC. It is translated as CASAPGQSKANYGYTF.

This clone was seen a single time. The chain combines TRBV6-5 with TRBJ2-4, with TRBD1 as a possible D gene (6 bases). CDR1 and CDR2 (germline): MNHEY, SVGAGI. The CDR3 has 16 amino acids. The V end lost 4 bases, the J end lost 0 bases, and 13 bases lay between the germline ends. The CDR3 spells CASSLNPGVAKNIQYF. The CDR3, as DNA: TGTGCCAGCAGTTTGAACCCAGGGGTAGCCAAAAACATTCAGTACTTC.

The chain combines TRBV2 with TRBJ2-3, with 8 nucleotides matching TRBD1. Germline lookup yields CDR1 SNHLY and CDR2 FYNNEI. V was pared by 7 bases and J by 2 bases, with 2 bases of the junction left unmatched. This CDR3 comprises 13 residues. In DNA form, the CDR3 reads TGTGCCAGCACGGACAGGGACACAGATACGCAGTATTTT. It specifies CASTDRDTDTQYF.

This chain uses TRBV13 with TRBJ2-1, with 7 bases aligning to TRBD1. The CDR3 runs 14 residues. V gave up 5 bases and J gave up 9 bases; unmatched junction bases: 10. Germline loops: CDR1 PRHDT, CDR2 FYEKMQ (reference sequence). CDR3 residues: CASSPYRQGAEQFF. DNA for the CDR3: TGTGCCAGCAGCCCGTACCGACAGGGAGCTGAGCAGTTCTTC. The variable domain in full, completed from reference TRBV13 and TRBJ2-1, reads AAGVIQSPRHLIKEKRETATLKCYPIPRHDTVYWYQQGPGQDPQFLISFYEKMQSDKGSIPDRFSAQQFSDYHSELNMSSLELGDSALYFCASSPYRQGAEQFFGPGTRLTVL.

The chain has TRBV9 and TRBJ1-2; tentatively, D is TRBD1 (5 bases). CDR1 is SGDLS, CDR2 YYNGEE, per germline. Trimming left V 4 bases short and J 3 bases short, with 16 bases between. This CDR3 region has 15 residues. In DNA, the CDR3 is TGTGCCAGCAGCTCCCTTGGGAGGGGCGACTATGGCTACACCTTC. This gives the protein CASSSLGRGDYGYTF.